This T cell receptor beta chain was sequenced in a study of T cell repertoires in cytomegalovirus infection. CDR1 is LNHDA and CDR2 is SQIVND in the germline V gene (reference sequence). Losses at the gene ends were 1 base for V and 7 bases for J; bases not matched to a gene: 6. The CDR3 sequence is 15 residues long. Via MiXCR, TCRdb re-called the reads, giving one row per CDR3 protein. The sample includes 200,000 to 250,000 distinct CDR3 sequences, approximately 22% of them seen just once. This clonotype was recorded many times. The TCR originated in a human donor in good health (CMV status not recorded). Some clones in this sample may be carry-over from other donors' samples. The material sequenced was CD8+ T cells from PBMCs. The chain has TRBV19 and TRBJ2-1; 8 nucleotides align to TRBD2. CDR3 sequence (DNA): TGTGCCAGTAGTATAGGGGCCGGGGGGGGAAATGAGCAGTTCTTC. This sequence encodes CASSIGAGGGNEQFF.